This TCR beta chain derives from a study of blood T cell repertoires in COVID-19. As for the study in general: The United States, Italy and Spain provided the acute and convalescent COVID-19 samples. From T cells, B-cell-depleted T cells, or PBMCs came the material, which was cDNA or gDNA.

CDR3 length: 15 residues. Germline V gene lookup returns CDR1 LNHDA and CDR2 SQIVND (reference sequence). J lost 7 bases, V lost 5 bases, and 9 bases had no gene match. Generated by immunoSEQ multiplex PCR, the TCRdb table keeps only in-frame clones and is missing some. The sample holds more than 85,000 clones, roughly 82% seen once. The sequenced material came from peripheral blood. The chain couples TRBV19 to TRBJ2-1, with 9 positions matching TRBD1. This receptor was identified in a man between 60 and 75 years old with acute or convalescent COVID-19. The CDR3 DNA sequence: TGTGCCAGTAGTCTCCAGACAGGGGGGTGGAATGAGCAGTTCTTC. This sequence encodes CASSLQTGGWNEQFF. Variable domain in full (rest from reference TRBV19 and TRBJ2-1): DGGITQSPKYLFRKEGQNVTLSCEQNLNHDAMYWYRQDPGQGLRLIYYSQIVNDFQKGDIAEGYSVSREKKESFPLTVTSAQKNPTAFYLCASSLQTGGWNEQFFGPGTRLTVL.